This T cell receptor beta chain was retrieved from a study of Tregs in tolerant kidney transplant recipients. CDR1 MDHEN and CDR2 SYDVKM come from the germline V gene. The CDR3 runs to 15 residues. V was trimmed by 8 bases and J by 2 bases, leaving 19 bases between them. On this clone: The target antigen is unknown.

Data came from immunoSEQ multiplex PCR; TCRdb stores just in-frame clones and leaves some out. This table holds roughly 250,000 clones, more than 65% found once. Study-level results: The small number of patients limits these findings pending further validation. Expanding Tregs on activated donor B cells appeared to best identify donor-specific TCRbeta clones.

This sequence joins TRBV28 and TRBJ2-7, with D unclear. Material: CD4+ T cells from blood. The source of this sequence is a human donor in good health. The CDR3 sequence: CASHSRGQATYEQYF. The CDR3 DNA reads TGTGCCAGCCATTCCCGCGGCCAAGCTACCTACGAGCAGTACTTC.